This TCR beta chain was recovered during a study of identical twins. The CDR3 is 14 amino acids. CDR1 is SGDLS, CDR2 YYNGEE, per germline. V was shortened by 4 bases and J by 7 bases, with 15 bases between the two germline ends. Using its own MiXCR run on the 5' RACE reads, TCRdb lists one record per CDR3 protein. The table has hundreds of thousands of distinct CDR3 sequences, approximately 25% seen once; the top ten hold about 3%. These same records also appear under a second study, on T cells expressing NK-cell markers. Turning to that study: Dominant NKG2C+ clonotypes were found to form about 1.0-8% of CD8+ T cells in 5 or 6 donors. Leadership of the CD3+CD56-NKG2C+ fraction also belonged to these clonotypes in a handful of donors. Nothing established the HCMV specificity of expanded NKG2C+ T cell clones.

This clonotype originated in a young woman in good health. Source material: CD4+ T cells sorted from blood. V gene TRBV9 combines with J gene TRBJ2-1; D is perhaps TRBD2 (7 bases). The CDR3 sequence is CASSSVGGANEQFF. In DNA form, the CDR3 reads TGTGCCAGCAGCTCCGTGGGGGGGGCGAATGAGCAGTTCTTC.